The T cell receptor beta chain under discussion was sequenced for a study of T-cell memory formation after mild COVID-19. This CDR3 comprises 16 residues. V trimming: 0 bases; J trimming: 1 base; junction bases outside the gene matches: 4. Germline V gives CDR1 LGHDT, CDR2 YNNKEL (reference sequence). TCRdb itself ran the 5' RACE reads through MiXCR, one entry per CDR3 protein. Found here are around 510,000 distinct CDR3 sequences, less than 25% of them singletons; the top ten hold 8.4%. This clonotype was seen a few times. The origin of this receptor is an adult woman who had mild COVID-19 (a few samples of this study predate the infection). Cell type and time point are not known. The sequenced sample was PBMCs or a T cell subset sorted from them (not recorded which). The rearrangement joins TRBV3-1 to TRBJ2-3; 7 positions match TRBD2. CDR3 nucleotides: TGTGCCAGCAGCCAAGAGGTCCGGGAGGGCACAGATACGCAGTATTTT. Its translation is CASSQEVREGTDTQYF.